Listed below are T cell receptor beta chains from one sample, sequenced in a study of T cell responses to AZD1222 COVID-19 vaccine. TCRdb's table, derived via immunoSEQ multiplex PCR, lists solely in-frame clones and lacks some. The sample consists of tens of thousands of clones, nearly 90% of them appearing once. The sequenced sample was peripheral blood, obtained on day 0 of AZD1222 vaccination. Receptors were obtained from an adult in good health. CDR3s include the opening cysteine and the closing phenylalanine or tryptophan. D genes are given only for firm matches. The size of a clone is reported for some rows only, either as once, few or many, or as a class for expanded clones.

d_gene	v_gene	j_gene	abundance	CDR3nt	CDR3aa
NA	TRBV7-2	TRBJ2-7	few	TGTGCCAGCAGTCCAGATTACCGGGCCTACGAGCAGTACTTC	CASSPDYRAYEQYF
NA	TRBV25-1	TRBJ1-1	NA	TGTGCCAGCAGTCAGATGAACACTGAAGCTTTCTTT	CASSQMNTEAFF
NA	TRBV7-8	TRBJ1-1	few	TGTGCCAGCAGCTTAGGGGGACACGCCTCGGCGGTAGCTTTCTTT	CASSLGGHASAVAFF
NA	TRBV7-3	TRBJ2-1	NA	TGTGCCAGCAGCCTAGGACCGAGCTCCTACAATGAGCAGTTCTTC	CASSLGPSSYNEQFF
TRBD1	TRBV19	TRBJ2-7	NA	TGTGCCAGTAGTCAAAGGACAGGGGGTTTGGGCTCGTCCTACGAGCAGTACTTC	CASSQRTGGLGSSYEQYF
TRBD1	TRBV5-8	TRBJ1-5	NA	TGTGCCAGCAGCTTGGTGGACAGGGCTGGCCAGCCCCAGCATTTT	CASSLVDRAGQPQHF
NA	TRBV14	TRBJ1-1	NA	TGTGCCAGCAGCCAAGAGGGACATAAGAACACTGAAGCTTTCTTT	CASSQEGHKNTEAFF
NA	TRBV18	TRBJ2-3	NA	TGTGCCAGCTCACCACCGGGAAGCACAGATACGCAGTATTTT	CASSPPGSTDTQYF
NA	TRBV7-3	TRBJ1-3	NA	TGTGCCAGCAGCGAACAAACAGGGGGAAACACCATATATTTT	CASSEQTGGNTIYF
NA	TRBV12-3/TRBV12-4	TRBJ1-6	NA	TGTGCCAGCAGTCCCGGGGCCGTCCCGAACCTCCACTTT	CASSPGAVPNLHF
TRBD1	TRBV19	TRBJ1-2	NA	TGTGCCAGTGGGGACAGGGGGTTATATGGCTACACCTTC	CASGDRGLYGYTF
TRBD1	TRBV18	TRBJ1-6	NA	TGTGCCAGCTCAATAGGACAGGGGGCAGATAATTCACCCCTCCACTTT	CASSIGQGADNSPLHF
TRBD1	TRBV27	TRBJ1-2	NA	TGTGCCAGCAGCCTACAGGGGGCGGGGGGCTACACCTTC	CASSLQGAGGYTF
NA	TRBV11-2	TRBJ2-3	once	TGTGCCAGCAGCTCAGGGACAACAGATACGCAGTATTTT	CASSSGTTDTQYF
TRBD1	TRBV6-6	TRBJ1-1	NA	TGTGCCAGCAGTCGTCCGGGACAGGGAAACACTGAAGCTTTCTTT	CASSRPGQGNTEAFF
TRBD1	TRBV4-1	TRBJ1-5	NA	TGCGCCAGCAGCCAAACCCTTCGACAGGGACTCAATCAGCCCCAGCATTTT	CASSQTLRQGLNQPQHF
NA	TRBV4-1	TRBJ1-2	NA	TGCGCCAGCAGCCAAGGAAGGAGAAGAGGCCACGGAGACCCGAGCTACACCTTC	CASSQGRRRGHGDPSYTF